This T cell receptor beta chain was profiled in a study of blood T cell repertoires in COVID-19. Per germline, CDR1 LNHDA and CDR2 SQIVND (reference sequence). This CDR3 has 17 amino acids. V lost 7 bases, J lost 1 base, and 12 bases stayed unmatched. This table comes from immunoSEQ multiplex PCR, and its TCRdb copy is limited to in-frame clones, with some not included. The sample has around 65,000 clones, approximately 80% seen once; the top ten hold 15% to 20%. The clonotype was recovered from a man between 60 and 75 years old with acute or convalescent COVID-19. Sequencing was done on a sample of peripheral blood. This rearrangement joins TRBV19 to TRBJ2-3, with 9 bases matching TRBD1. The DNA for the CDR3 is TGTGCCAGTACCTCGTTCCGGACAGGGGTCGGCACAGATACGCAGTATTTT. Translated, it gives CASTSFRTGVGTDTQYF.